The next 9 T cell receptor beta chains were all read from a single sample in a study of blood T cell repertoires in COVID-19. This table comes from immunoSEQ multiplex PCR, and its TCRdb copy is limited to in-frame clones, with some not included. This sample has about 400,000 clones, with 88% found just once. Sequencing input: PBMCs or T cells enriched from blood (not recorded which). These receptors all stem from a woman aged 40-49 years with acute COVID-19.

The chain has TRBV6-5 and TRBJ1-2; D uncertain. Germline values: CDR1 MNHEY, CDR2 SVGAGI. V was pared by 6 bases and J by 4 bases, with 9 bases between. This CDR3 region has 12 residues. In DNA form, the CDR3 reads TGTGCCAGCAGGGAGGACCTCTATGGCTACACCTTC. Its protein product is CASREDLYGYTF.

This chain connects TRBV5-1 to TRBJ2-3; maybe TRBD1 (6 bases). V dropped 4 bases and J dropped 4 bases, with 10 bases sitting between them. Germline CDR1 reads SGHRS; CDR2 reads YFSETQ. CDR3 length: 13 amino acids. The CDR3 here is CASSHGTSDTQYF. The CDR3 nucleotides are TGCGCCAGCAGCCACGGGACATCAGATACGCAGTATTTT.

The chain uses TRBV3-1 (or the pseudogene TRBV3-2) and TRBJ1-2, with a possible D match to TRBD1 (6 bases). Germline CDR1 reads LGHDT; CDR2 reads YNNKEL (reference sequence). The CDR3 consists of 17 residues. V was shortened by 4 bases and J by 3 bases, with 21 bases between the two germline ends. CDR3 region: CASSPRQQGGLYYGYTF. In nucleotides, the CDR3 is TGTGCCAGCAGCCCCCGGCAGCAAGGGGGTCTCTACTATGGCTACACCTTC.

V usage is TRBV18 and J usage is TRBJ2-1; weak D call: TRBD1 (6 bases). CDR3 length: 13 residues. Trimming left V 6 bases short and J 4 bases short, with 10 bases between. The V gene's germline CDR1 is KGHSH and CDR2 LQKENI. This CDR3 reads CASSTQGYNEQFF. The DNA for the CDR3 is TGTGCCAGCTCGACACAGGGATACAATGAGCAGTTCTTC.

This chain links TRBV10-3 with TRBJ1-2; 8 nucleotides match TRBD1. CDR3 length: 14 amino acids. Germline V lookup: CDR1 ENHRY, CDR2 SYGVKD. The V segment lost 3 bases and the J segment 7 bases; nucleotides outside the gene matches: 7. The CDR3 is CAISDPDREPGYTF. The CDR3 coding sequence is TGTGCCATCAGTGATCCGGACAGGGAGCCTGGCTACACCTTC.

Concerning this clone: The sample holds other DNA sequences that translate to the same CDR3. This chain uses TRBV20-1 with TRBJ2-7; TRBD2 agrees at 8 bases. CDR3 length equals 11 residues. V lost 5 bases and J lost 3; bases outside the gene matches: 0. Germline assignment: CDR1 DFQATT and CDR2 SNEGSKA (reference sequence). CDR3 sequence reads: CSARGGYEQYF. CDR3 coding DNA: TGCAGTGCTCGGGGGGGCTACGAGCAGTACTTC.

The chain is built from TRBV20-1 and TRBJ2-7; possibly TRBD1 for D (6 bases). The V end lost 3 bases, the J end lost 7 bases, and 16 bases lay between the germline ends. Per germline, CDR1 DFQATT and CDR2 SNEGSKA (reference sequence). There are 13 residues in the CDR3. The CDR3 here is CSASPAGAGEQYF. The CDR3 DNA reads TGCAGTGCTAGTCCTGCAGGGGCGGGTGAGCAGTACTTC.

The V call is TRBV5-8, the J call TRBJ2-5; 13 bases line up with TRBD2. Germline CDR1 is SGHTS and CDR2 is YDEGEE. CDR3 length: 17 amino acids. J gave up 1 base and V 4 bases, and 7 bases lay outside the gene matches. CDR3 DNA: TGTGCCAGCAGCAAGGGACTAGCGGGAAGTATCCAAGAGACCCAGTACTTC. Translation: CASSKGLAGSIQETQYF.

This rearrangement joins TRBV30 to TRBJ1-5; D unresolved. The CDR3 spans 14 residues. CDR1 and CDR2 from the germline V gene are GTSNPN and SVGIG (reference sequence). V was trimmed by 0 bases and J by 4 bases, leaving 10 bases between them. In DNA, the CDR3 is TGTGCCTGGAGTGTGGGTAGCGAAAATCAGCCCCAGCATTTT. Translated: CAWSVGSENQPQHF.